These T cell receptor beta chains were read from a single sample in a study of PD-1 blockade in classical Hodgkin lymphoma. Assay used: immunoSEQ multiplex PCR; TCRdb lists only in-frame clones, some missing. The profile covers about 15,000 clones, with roughly 90% appearing a single time and less than 9% taken by the ten largest. Sequencing was carried out using peripheral blood mononuclear cells (PBMCs). The origin of the receptors is a human donor with classical Hodgkin lymphoma. Each CDR3 is given with its conserved first and last residue. Fields, in order: clone size, D gene, J gene, V gene, CDR3 DNA, CDR3 protein. D genes are given only for firm matches. Some rows have no size entry. The others give once, few or many, or a class for an expanded clone.

>once|TRBD2|TRBJ2-2|TRBV28
TGTGCCAGCTCCAAGCTTACCTTACGGGGACTAGCGGCAACCGGGGAGCTGTTTTTT
CASSKLTLRGLAATGELFF
>-|TRBD2|TRBJ2-3|TRBV4-1
TGCGCCAGCAGCCTCCTAGGACTAGGGCCCACAGATACGCAGTATTTT
CASSLLGLGPTDTQYF
>-|-|TRBJ2-5|TRBV6-5
TGTGCCAGCAGTTACTCGGGCAGCAAAGAGACCCAGTACTTC
CASSYSGSKETQYF
>-|-|TRBJ1-4|TRBV18
TGTGCCAGCTCGGGTCTGGGGACAACTAATGAAAAACTGTTTTTT
CASSGLGTTNEKLFF
>once|-|TRBJ1-5|TRBV7-2
TGTGCCAGCAGCTTGATGAGCAATCAGCCCCAGCATTTT
CASSLMSNQPQHF
>-|TRBD1|TRBJ1-1|TRBV28
TGTGCCAGCAGTCCGGACAGGCCCGAAGCTTTCTTT
CASSPDRPEAFF
>-|-|TRBJ2-7|TRBV7-9
TGTGCCAGCAGCCCCGGGAGTTACGAGCAGTACTTC
CASSPGSYEQYF
>-|-|TRBJ2-1|TRBV15
TGTGCCACCAGCAGAGTATCTTACAATGAGCAGTTCTTC
CATSRVSYNEQFF
>-|-|TRBJ2-1|TRBV25-1
TGTGCCAGCATAAGCGGCAGGGCATCCTACAATGAGCAGTTCTTC
CASISGRASYNEQFF
>-|-|TRBJ1-5|TRBV5-1
TGCGCCAGCAGCTTCTCGGGGGCTAGCAATCAGCCCCAGCATTTT
CASSFSGASNQPQHF
>-|TRBD2|TRBJ2-2|TRBV5-1
TGCGCCAGCAGCTTGGGAAGCGGGAGTCCCGGGGAGCTGTTTTTT
CASSLGSGSPGELFF
>once|TRBD1|TRBJ2-1|TRBV6-5
TGTGCCAGCAGTTACTCGGGGACAGAGAATGAGCAGTTCTTC
CASSYSGTENEQFF
>-|-|TRBJ2-1|TRBV29-1
TGCAGCGTTGAACCCCTTTTACGGGGGACCTACAATGAGCAGTTCTTC
CSVEPLLRGTYNEQFF
>-|-|TRBJ1-5|TRBV5-6
TGTGCCAGCAGCTTTGGGGGGCGTGGACAGCCCCAGCATTTT
CASSFGGRGQPQHF
>-|-|TRBJ2-5|TRBV29-1
TGCAGCGTTCGACCACAAGAGACCCAGTACTTC
CSVRPQETQYF
>-|-|TRBJ2-7|TRBV29-1
TGCAGCGTTAATAAGGACTCCTACGAGCAGTACTTC
CSVNKDSYEQYF
>-|-|TRBJ1-2|TRBV2
TGTGCCAGCACCGGGGTTGGTGGCTATGGCTACACCTTC
CASTGVGGYGYTF
>-|TRBD2|TRBJ2-1|TRBV4-2
TGTGCCAGCAGCCAAGAGGCGGGAGGGCCGGATGAGCAGTTCTTC
CASSQEAGGPDEQFF
>-|-|TRBJ1-4|TRBV5-4
TGTGCCAGCAGCCGAGCGGGTGCAACTAATGAAAAACTGTTTTTT
CASSRAGATNEKLFF
>-|-|TRBJ2-7|TRBV27
TGTGCCAGCAGTGAAGGCAGGGCCCTCGCCTACGAGCAGTACTTC
CASSEGRALAYEQYF
>-|TRBD2|TRBJ2-7|TRBV5-1
TGCGCCAGCAGCTTGGGACGGGGGGACCACGAGCAGTACTTC
CASSLGRGDHEQYF
>-|-|TRBJ2-7|TRBV7-8
TGTGCCAGCAGCATCGGGACTCCGTCCTACGAGCAGTACTTC
CASSIGTPSYEQYF
>-|-|TRBJ1-6|TRBV21-1
TGTGCCAGCAGCAAAGTGGGATCACCCCTCCACTTT
CASSKVGSPLHF
>once|-|TRBJ2-1|TRBV7-4
TGTGCCAGCAGCCCCCCGTTAGTCGGGAGAAGTGAGCAGTTCTTC
CASSPPLVGRSEQFF
>-|-|TRBJ2-7|TRBV25-1
TGTGCCAGCAGCCAGGGAGCCGGTGAGCAGTACTTC
CASSQGAGEQYF
>-|-|TRBJ1-6|TRBV14
TGTGCCAGCAGCCAAGTCCGGGGTGGCTCACCCCTCCACTTT
CASSQVRGGSPLHF
>-|-|TRBJ1-1|TRBV6-5
TGTGCCAGCAGTTACTCGGGATCCAGTGAAGCTTTCTTT
CASSYSGSSEAFF
>-|TRBD1|TRBJ1-3|TRBV25-1
TGTGCCAGCAGTGAATCCCAGGGGGCAGAGGGAAACACCATATATTTT
CASSESQGAEGNTIYF
>-|-|TRBJ2-7|TRBV11-3
TGTGCCAGCAGCCTACTACCCTCCTACGAGCAGTACTTC
CASSLLPSYEQYF
>-|-|TRBJ2-7|TRBV11-2
TGTGCCAGCAGCTTATACGCTTACGAGCAGTACTTC
CASSLYAYEQYF
>few|-|TRBJ2-7|TRBV6-5
TGTGCCAGCACCCGGGGGCTAGCGACAGACGAGCAGTACTTC
CASTRGLATDEQYF
>-|-|TRBJ2-1|TRBV7-8
TGTGCCAGCAGCTCCCGACTAGGAGACTACAATGAGCAGTTCTTC
CASSSRLGDYNEQFF
>-|TRBD2|TRBJ2-2|TRBV6-4
TGTGCCAGCAGTGAAGCGGGAGACACCGGGGAGCTGTTTTTT
CASSEAGDTGELFF
>-|-|TRBJ2-5|TRBV30
TGTGCCTGGGTAGGGGTGGGGACCCAGTACTTC
CAWVGVGTQYF
>few|-|TRBJ2-7|TRBV28
TGTGCCAGCAGTCTTCACTCAACGCCCTACGAGCAGTACTTC
CASSLHSTPYEQYF
>-|TRBD1|TRBJ1-4|TRBV4-1
TGCGCCAGCAGCCAAGATAGCAGGGGGTGGGTTGAAAAACTGTTTTTT
CASSQDSRGWVEKLFF
>-|-|TRBJ2-2|TRBV29-1
TGCAGCGTTCGGTTAGTGGGACACACCGGGGAGCTGTTTTTT
CSVRLVGHTGELFF
>-|-|TRBJ1-5|TRBV18
TGTGCCAGCTCACCTTCGCGGGTCGATCAGCCCCAGCATTTT
CASSPSRVDQPQHF
>-|TRBD1|TRBJ2-3|TRBV30
TGTGCCTGGGGGACAGGCACAGATACGCAGTATTTT
CAWGTGTDTQYF
>-|-|TRBJ2-7|TRBV28
TGTGCCAGCAGTAGGCTAGCTCACTACGAGCAGTACTTC
CASSRLAHYEQYF
>-|-|TRBJ2-1|TRBV28
TGTGCCAGCAGTTTGTTTAGCGGTTACCAACGGTTCTTC
CASSLFSGYQRFF
>few|TRBD2|TRBJ2-3|TRBV7-3
TGTGCCAGCAGCTCGGGACTAGCGGGAGACACAGATACGCAGTATTTT
CASSSGLAGDTDTQYF
>few|-|TRBJ2-1|TRBV29-1
TGCAGCGTTGAAGAGCAGTTCTTC
CSVEEQFF
>-|-|TRBJ1-4|TRBV5-8
TGTGCCAGCAGCTTGGGCAGTATGGTTCGGGAAAAACTGTTTTTT
CASSLGSMVREKLFF
>-|-|TRBJ2-5|TRBV6-6
TGTGCCAGCACCCCGAAAGACGTACAAGAGACCCAGTACTTC
CASTPKDVQETQYF
>-|TRBD1|TRBJ1-3|TRBV29-1
TGCAGCGTTGTGTCGGGACAGGGGGCTGGAAACACCATATATTTT
CSVVSGQGAGNTIYF
>-|-|TRBJ1-1|TRBV25-1
TGTGCCAGCAGTGAATCCGGATACACTGAAGCTTTCTTT
CASSESGYTEAFF
>-|-|TRBJ2-4|TRBV6-1
TGTGCCAGCGACGACTCCCCAAACATTCAGTACTTC
CASDDSPNIQYF
>-|-|TRBJ1-1|TRBV4-2
TGTGCCAGCAGCCGATCCGGCCAGGATGAAGCTTTCTTT
CASSRSGQDEAFF
>-|-|TRBJ2-3|TRBV6-1
TGTGCCAGCAATGAGGCGGCATATACGCAGTATTTT
CASNEAAYTQYF